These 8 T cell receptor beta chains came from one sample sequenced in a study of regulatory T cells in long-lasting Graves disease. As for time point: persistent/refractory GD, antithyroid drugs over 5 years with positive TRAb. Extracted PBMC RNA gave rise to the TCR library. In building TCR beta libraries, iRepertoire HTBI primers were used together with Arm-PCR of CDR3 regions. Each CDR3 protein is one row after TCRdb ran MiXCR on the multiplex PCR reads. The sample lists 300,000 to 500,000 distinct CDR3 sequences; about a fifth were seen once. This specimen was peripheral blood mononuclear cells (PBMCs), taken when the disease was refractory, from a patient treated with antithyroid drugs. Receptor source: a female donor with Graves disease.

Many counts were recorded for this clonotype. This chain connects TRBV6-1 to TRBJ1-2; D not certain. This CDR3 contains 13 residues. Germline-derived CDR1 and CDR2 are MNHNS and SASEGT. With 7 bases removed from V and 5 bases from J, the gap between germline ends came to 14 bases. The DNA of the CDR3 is TGTGCCAGCACCGACGGTGGGGTTTATGGCTACACCTTC. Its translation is CASTDGGVYGYTF.

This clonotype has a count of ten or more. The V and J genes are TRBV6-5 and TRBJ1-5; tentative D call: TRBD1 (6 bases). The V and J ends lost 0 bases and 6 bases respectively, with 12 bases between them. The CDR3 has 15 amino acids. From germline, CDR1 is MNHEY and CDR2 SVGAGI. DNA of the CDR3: TGTGCCAGCAGTTACTCGTTACAGGGTTCTCAGCCCCAGCATTTT. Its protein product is CASSYSLQGSQPQHF.

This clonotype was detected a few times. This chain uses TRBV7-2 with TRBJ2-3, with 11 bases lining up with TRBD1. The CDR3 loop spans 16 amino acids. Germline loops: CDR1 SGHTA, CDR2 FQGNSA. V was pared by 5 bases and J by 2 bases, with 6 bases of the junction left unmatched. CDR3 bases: TGTGCCAGCAGCCCCGGGACAGGGGGATTCACAGATACGCAGTATTTT. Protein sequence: CASSPGTGGFTDTQYF.

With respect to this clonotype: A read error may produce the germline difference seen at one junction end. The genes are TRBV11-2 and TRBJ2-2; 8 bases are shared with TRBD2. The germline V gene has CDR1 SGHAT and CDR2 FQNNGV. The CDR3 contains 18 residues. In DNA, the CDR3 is TGTGCCAGCAGCTCGTTCCTTCAAGCGGGGGCCGGCACCGGGGAGCCGTTTTTT. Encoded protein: CASSSFLQAGAGTGEPFF. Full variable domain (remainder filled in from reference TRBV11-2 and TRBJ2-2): EAGVAQSPRYKIIEKRQSVAFWCNPISGHATLYWYQQILGQGPKLLIQFQNNGVVDDSQLPKDRFSAERLKGVDSTLKIQPAKLEDSAVYLCASSSFLQAGAGTGEPFFGEGSRLTVL.

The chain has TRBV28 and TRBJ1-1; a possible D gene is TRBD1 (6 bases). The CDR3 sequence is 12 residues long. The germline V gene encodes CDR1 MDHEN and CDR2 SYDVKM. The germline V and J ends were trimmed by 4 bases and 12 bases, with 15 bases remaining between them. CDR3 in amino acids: CASSSRGQITFF. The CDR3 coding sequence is TGTGCCAGCAGTTCCAGGGGTCAGATAACTTTCTTT.

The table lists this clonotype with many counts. The CDR3 nucleotides read TGTGCCAGTAGTATAAGGGCCAGCAATCAGCCCCAGCATTTT. Protein product: CASSIRASNQPQHF. The V gene is TRBV19, the J gene TRBJ1-5; D ambiguous. V lost 2 bases, J lost 1 base, and 6 bases lay in between. This CDR3 has 14 residues. The germline V gene encodes CDR1 LNHDA and CDR2 SQIVND (reference sequence).

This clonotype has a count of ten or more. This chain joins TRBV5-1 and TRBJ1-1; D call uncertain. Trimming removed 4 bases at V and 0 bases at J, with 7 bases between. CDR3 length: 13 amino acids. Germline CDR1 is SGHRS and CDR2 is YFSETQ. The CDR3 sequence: CASSPNVNTEAFF. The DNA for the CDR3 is TGCGCCAGCAGCCCCAACGTGAACACTGAAGCTTTCTTT. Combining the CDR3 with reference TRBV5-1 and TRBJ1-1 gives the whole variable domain KAGVTQTPRYLIKTRGQQVTLSCSPISGHRSVSWYQQTPGQGLQFLFEYFSETQRNKGNFPGRFSGRQFSNSRSEMNVSTLELGDSALYLCASSPNVNTEAFFGQGTRLTVV.

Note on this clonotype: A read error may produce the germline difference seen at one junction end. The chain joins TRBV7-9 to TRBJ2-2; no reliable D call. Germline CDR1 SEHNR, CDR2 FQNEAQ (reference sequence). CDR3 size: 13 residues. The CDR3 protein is CASRTTNTGQLFF. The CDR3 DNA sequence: TGTGCCAGCAGAACTACCAACACCGGGCAGCTGTTTTTT.